These 19 T cell receptor beta chains originate from one sample sequenced in a study of T cell responses to AZD1222 COVID-19 vaccine (dated by TCRdb to the early 2020s). The meaning of the sample's time point label: baseline before first vaccination. The library relied on the immunoSEQ multiplex PCR assay. Imported from immuneACCESS, the table was reduced by TCRdb to in-frame sequences with V and J called. These copies leave out some clones; in studies compared against another copy, an unresolved V gene accounts for under half, and the cause of the remainder is not known. The sample table records 150,000 or so clones; 93% of these occur just once. The ten biggest clones cover approximately 5% of the sample. The sample in question was peripheral blood, obtained on day 0 of AZD1222 vaccination. The receptor set was obtained from an adult in good health.

The rearrangement links TRBV6-5 to TRBJ1-5; D gene ambiguous. The germline V gene has CDR1 MNHEY and CDR2 SVGAGI. Trimming shortened V by 2 bases and J by 2 bases, and 10 bases separated the two germline ends. The CDR3 runs to 15 residues. For the CDR3, the DNA is TGTGCCAGCAGTTACAACGGGGTTGGCAATCAGCCCCAGCATTTT. This translates into CASSYNGVGNQPQHF.

The chain joins TRBV6-1 to TRBJ1-1; D is ambiguous. Germline CDR1 MNHNS, CDR2 SASEGT. The CDR3 sequence is 15 residues long. The V and J ends lost 2 bases and 4 bases respectively, with 14 bases between them. The CDR3 spells CASSERQKRSTEAFF. As DNA, the CDR3 is TGTGCCAGCAGTGAACGGCAGAAGCGGAGCACTGAAGCTTTCTTT.

This clone came up a few times. The V call is TRBV5-4, the J call TRBJ2-7, with 10 bases identical to TRBD2. The germline V gene encodes CDR1 SGHNT and CDR2 YYREEE (reference sequence). With V trimmed by 0 bases and J by 4 bases, 4 bases remained unmatched. The CDR3 covers 15 residues. CDR3 sequence: CASSLGQREGYEQYF. Here the CDR3 DNA reads TGTGCCAGCAGCTTGGGCCAGCGGGAGGGTTACGAGCAGTACTTC.

The V call is TRBV18, the J call TRBJ2-2; maybe TRBD1 (7 bases). CDR1 is KGHSH and CDR2 is LQKENI in the germline V gene. CDR3 length equals 15 residues. V gave up 6 bases and J gave up 3 bases, with 14 bases separating them. The CDR3 loop reads CASSQGGTDTGELFF. CDR3 nucleotide sequence: TGTGCCAGCTCCCAGGGGGGTACGGACACCGGGGAGCTGTTTTTT.

The V call is TRBV7-2, the J call TRBJ2-1; 10 bases map to TRBD2. Trimming removed 7 bases from V and 4 bases from J; junction bases left unmatched: 4. The CDR3 is made up of 14 amino acids. CDR1 and CDR2 (germline): SGHTA, FQGNSA. CDR3 nucleotide sequence: TGTGCCAGCACCTCTAGCGGGAGATACAATGAGCAGTTCTTC. Protein: CASTSSGRYNEQFF.

The DNA of the CDR3 is TGTGCCAGCAGCTCGGGACAGGGGGCGTACGAGCAGTACTTC. It encodes CASSSGQGAYEQYF. J is TRBJ2-7 and V is TRBV5-8; 12 bases line up with TRBD1. Germline V lookup: CDR1 SGHTS, CDR2 YDEGEE. This CDR3 has 14 residues. J was trimmed by 4 bases and V by 3 bases; bases with no gene match: 2.

V usage is TRBV25-1 and J usage is TRBJ2-3; 7 bases align to TRBD1. The CDR3 length is 14 residues. The V and J ends lost 4 bases and 4 bases, in that order; junction bases with no gene match: 5. CDR1 is MGHDK, CDR2 SYGVNS, per germline. CDR3 sequence (DNA): TGTGCCAGCAGTGTTGCAGGGGGAGCAGATACGCAGTATTTT. Translation gives CASSVAGGADTQYF.

V gene TRBV13 combines with J gene TRBJ2-3, with 10 bases that match TRBD2. The V segment lost 3 bases and the J segment 0 bases; nucleotides outside the gene matches: 6. Germline V gene sequence: CDR1 PRHDT, CDR2 FYEKMQ (reference sequence). This CDR3 is built from 17 residues. CDR3 nucleotide sequence: TGTGCCAGCAGCTTCGGCCTGGGACTAGCGAGCACAGATACGCAGTATTTT. Translating it yields CASSFGLGLASTDTQYF.

The chain joins TRBV28 to TRBJ1-1, with D perhaps TRBD1 (5 bases). There are 15 residues in the CDR3. The germline V gene encodes CDR1 MDHEN and CDR2 SYDVKM. The germline V and J ends were trimmed by 7 bases and 4 bases, with 19 bases remaining between them. CDR3 region: CASTPWGGDATEAFF. The CDR3 DNA follows: TGTGCCAGCACCCCTTGGGGGGGTGACGCCACTGAAGCTTTCTTT.

V usage is TRBV24-1 and J usage is TRBJ2-1, with TRBD2 identical over 13 bases. The V gene's germline CDR1 is KGHDR and CDR2 SFDVKD. This CDR3 has 20 residues. The junction had 20 bases not matched to a gene; V was cut back by 5 bases and J by 8 bases. CDR3 loop: CATSGLGRQSTSGRLDEQFF. CDR3 DNA: TGTGCCACCAGTGGCCTAGGGCGACAGTCGACTAGCGGGAGGCTGGATGAGCAGTTCTTC.

The chain has TRBV7-4 and TRBJ2-3, with D possibly being TRBD1 (6 bases). The CDR3 totals 17 residues. In germline, CDR1 is SGHVT, CDR2 SQSDAQ. The V gene lost 3 bases and the J gene lost 7 bases, with 23 bases spanning the gap. As DNA, the CDR3 is TGTGCCAGCAGCTTGGGTTGGGGGACATTGGAAGGTAATACGCAGTATTTT. Its translation: CASSLGWGTLEGNTQYF.

The chain combines TRBV7-2 with TRBJ2-1; 7 positions match TRBD1. With V trimmed by 2 bases and J by 6 bases, 7 bases remained unmatched. Per the germline V gene, CDR1 is SGHTA and CDR2 is FQGNSA. The CDR3 runs to 15 residues. The CDR3 DNA is TGTGCCAGCAGCTTATGGACAGGTGCCTCCAATGAGCAGTTCTTC. Amino acid sequence: CASSLWTGASNEQFF.

CDR3 loop: CASSPDRNSYEQYF. CDR3 nucleotides: TGCGCCAGCAGTCCGGACAGGAACTCCTACGAGCAGTACTTC. This chain links TRBV23-1 with TRBJ2-7, with TRBD1 matching 7 bases. TRBV23-1 is given ORF status, its function remaining uncertain. This CDR3 is built from 14 residues. The V and J ends lost 4 bases and 0 bases, in that order; junction bases with no gene match: 3.

The genes are TRBV7-9 and TRBJ2-7, with TRBD2 matching 10 bases. Germline-derived CDR1 and CDR2 are SEHNR and FQNEAQ (reference sequence). This CDR3 spans 17 amino acids. The trim removed 3 bases at V and 2 bases at J, leaving 10 bases unmatched. CDR3 amino acids: CASSLIRGLAETYEQYF. CDR3 coding DNA: TGTGCCAGCAGCTTGATAAGAGGACTAGCGGAAACCTACGAGCAGTACTTC.

The chain combines TRBV6-5 with TRBJ2-3; 7 nucleotides line up with TRBD2. V dropped 7 bases and J dropped 2; count of bases not matched to a gene: 6. This CDR3 region has 14 residues. CDR1 MNHEY and CDR2 SVGAGI come from the germline V gene. This chain's CDR3 is CASTQAGTTDTQYF. The CDR3 DNA follows: TGTGCCAGCACCCAAGCGGGAACCACAGATACGCAGTATTTT.

The chain employs TRBV4-1 and TRBJ1-2, with D unresolved. Germline V CDR1 and CDR2: MGHRA, YSYEKL. CDR3 size: 13 residues. Trimming took off 3 bases at V and 5 bases at J, with 10 bases between the two ends. The CDR3 DNA reads TGCGCCAGCAGCCACGTCGAGGCATATGGCTACACCTTC. Translation: CASSHVEAYGYTF.

The gene calls are TRBV3-1 (or the pseudogene TRBV3-2) and TRBJ2-1; the D gene is possibly TRBD2 (6 bases). The V gene lost 1 base and the J gene lost 9 bases, with 25 bases spanning the gap. Germline CDR1 and CDR2: LGHDT and YNNKEL (reference sequence). This CDR3 region has 18 residues. The CDR3 loop reads CASSQVPPWGTGGGEQFF. Written as DNA, the CDR3 is TGTGCCAGCAGCCAAGTACCCCCCTGGGGAACCGGGGGTGGTGAGCAGTTCTTC.

The chain couples TRBV29-1 to TRBJ2-7; 14 bases match TRBD2. The junction had 7 bases not matched to a gene; V was cut back by 2 bases and J by 7 bases. The CDR3 is 15 residues long. The V gene's germline CDR1 is SQVTM and CDR2 ANQGSEA. This chain's CDR3 is CSVEPGLAGAGEQYF. Written as DNA, the CDR3 is TGCAGCGTTGAACCGGGACTAGCGGGAGCGGGGGAGCAGTACTTC.

This rearrangement joins TRBV9 to TRBJ1-2, with 8 bases identical to TRBD1. The germline V gene has CDR1 SGDLS and CDR2 YYNGEE. The CDR3 loop spans 16 amino acids. The J segment lost 2 bases and the V segment lost 4 bases, leaving 10 bases of the junction unmatched. The CDR3 coding sequence is TGTGCCAGCAGCCCGAGGGCAGCAGGGGGCAACTATGGCTACACCTTC. It encodes CASSPRAAGGNYGYTF.